A single sample gave rise to the 23 T cell receptor beta chains below, sequenced in a study of breast tumors, draining lymph nodes, adjacent tissues (dated by TCRdb to about 2016). Lymph node samples came from the axillary draining lymph nodes of breast cancer patients. Library method: multiplex PCR. The sequencer was an Illumina HiSeq 2000. In-frame beta chains were kept once TCRdb had trimmed the public reads at Q25 with fastp and called clones with MiXCR. Rows are combined by CDR3 protein, so each entry shows the most common genes and DNA. Recorded for this sample are approximately 88,000 distinct CDR3 sequences; approximately 31% of them occurred a single time. 8.1% of the sample rests with the top ten. Sequences were obtained from axillary lymph node tissue. These receptors were taken from a female donor with breast cancer. Some clones in this sample may be carry-over from other donors' samples.

There are many counts of this clonotype. This chain links TRBV2 with TRBJ2-1, with TRBD2 identical over 8 bases. Germline V CDR1 and CDR2: SNHLY, FYNNEI. The CDR3 totals 15 residues. The V gene end was trimmed by 4 bases and the J gene end by 0 bases; junction bases not matched to a gene: 2. CDR3 amino acids: CASSGLAISYNEQFF. CDR3 in DNA: TGTGCCAGCAGTGGACTAGCGATCTCCTACAATGAGCAGTTCTTC.

There are many counts of this clonotype. The rearrangement links TRBV5-4 to TRBJ2-3; 8 bases match TRBD2. J was trimmed by 2 bases and V by 0 bases; bases with no gene match: 5. Looked up from germline, CDR1 is SGHNT and CDR2 is YYREEE (reference sequence). The CDR3 totals 16 residues. The CDR3 here is CASSLDPSGYTDTQYF. In DNA form, the CDR3 reads TGTGCCAGCAGCTTGGATCCTAGCGGGTACACAGATACGCAGTATTTT.

The chain links TRBV29-1 to TRBJ1-2; D might be TRBD1 (5 bases). V was trimmed by 4 bases and J by 6 bases, leaving 15 bases between them. This CDR3 has 13 amino acids. Germline V gives CDR1 SQVTM, CDR2 ANQGSEA. The CDR3, as DNA: TGCAGCGTTGGTGGGGGGGGATTGGATGGCTACACCTTC. It is translated as CSVGGGGLDGYTF. Together with reference TRBV29-1 and TRBJ1-2, the CDR3 gives the full variable domain: SAVISQKPSRDICQRGTSLTIQCQVDSQVTMMFWYRQQPGQSLTLIATANQGSEATYESGFVIDKFPISRPNLTFSTLTVSNMSPEDSSIYLCSVGGGGLDGYTFGSGTRLTVV.

The table lists this clonotype with many counts. The chain uses TRBV24-1 and TRBJ2-2; D is perhaps TRBD1 (5 bases). The CDR3 sequence is 17 residues long. The V end was cut by 3 bases, the J end by 0 bases, with 13 bases between. Per germline, CDR1 KGHDR and CDR2 SFDVKD. In DNA form, the CDR3 reads TGTGCCACCAGTGATCCTGGGGCGGAGACGAACACCGGGGAGCTGTTTTTT. This codes for CATSDPGAETNTGELFF.

This clonotype was counted many times. The rearrangement links TRBV7-2 to TRBJ2-5; 7 bases fit TRBD2. The germline gives CDR1 SGHTA, CDR2 FQGNSA. This CDR3 comprises 15 residues. V lost 6 bases to trimming and J lost 4 bases; unmatched junction nucleotides: 11. The DNA for the CDR3 is TGTGCCAGCAGGGCTAGCGGTCAGGTAATAGAGACCCAGTACTTC. The encoded protein is CASRASGQVIETQYF.

There are many counts of this clonotype. The J gene is TRBJ1-2, the V gene TRBV28; D gene unclear. The germline CDR1 and CDR2 sequences are MDHEN and SYDVKM. The CDR3 totals 11 residues. With 4 bases removed from V and 5 bases from J, the gap between germline ends came to 5 bases. CDR3 sequence reads: CASSSEYGYTF. The CDR3 DNA follows: TGTGCCAGCAGTTCCGAATATGGCTACACCTTC.

In the case of this clonotype: At one of its ends the junction is not consistent with the germline gene, which may arise from a read error. This rearrangement joins TRBV20-1 to TRBJ1-4; possibly TRBD1 for D (6 bases). The germline V gene has CDR1 DFQATT and CDR2 SNEGSKA (reference sequence). The CDR3 spans 14 residues. The CDR3 loop reads CSSRLSGGREKLFF. In DNA form, the CDR3 reads TGCAGTTCTAGGCTTTCGGGGGGGCGTGAAAAACTGTTTTTT.

This clonotype was recorded at least ten times. The genes are TRBV5-1 and TRBJ2-1; no clear D gene. CDR1 SGHRS and CDR2 YFSETQ come from the germline V gene. V was shortened by 1 base and J by 0 bases, with 11 bases between the two germline ends. The length of the CDR3 is 16 residues. The CDR3 bases are TGCGCCAGCAGCTTGCGGCCAACGAACTCCTACAATGAGCAGTTCTTC. The encoded protein is CASSLRPTNSYNEQFF.

This clonotype was detected ten times or more. The CDR3 DNA is TGTGCCAGCAGCCAAAGTGGCACTGAAGCTTTCTTT. This gives the protein CASSQSGTEAFF. This sequence joins TRBV7-2 and TRBJ1-1, with unresolved D. Germline V gene data show CDR1 as SGHTA and CDR2 as FQGNSA. CDR3 length equals 12 residues. V lost 5 bases, J lost 4 bases, and 8 bases lay in between.

This clonotype showed up many times. V gene TRBV6-1 combines with J gene TRBJ2-1; 8 nucleotides match TRBD1. CDR1 and CDR2 (germline): MNHNS, SASEGT. This CDR3 contains 14 residues. V shed 8 bases, J shed 4 bases, and the junction held 7 bases outside the gene matches. CDR3 protein: CASSDRGDYNEQFF. In DNA form, the CDR3 reads TGTGCCAGCTCCGACAGGGGCGATTACAATGAGCAGTTCTTC.

This clonotype was detected many times. The chain joins TRBV14 to TRBJ1-2; tentatively, D is TRBD1 (5 bases). Germline CDR1 and CDR2: SGHDN and FVKESK. The length of the CDR3 is 14 residues. With 4 bases removed from V and 0 bases from J, the gap between germline ends came to 9 bases. This chain's CDR3 is CASSPGGANYGYTF. The CDR3 DNA sequence: TGTGCCAGCAGCCCGGGGGGAGCTAACTATGGCTACACCTTC.

This clonotype was seen many times. This chain joins TRBV6-2 or TRBV6-3 and TRBJ1-2; TRBD1 matches 7 bases. The CDR3 has 16 amino acids. The V and J ends lost 5 bases and 4 bases, in that order; junction bases with no gene match: 13. The germline V gene encodes CDR1 MNHEY and CDR2 SVGEGT. Here the CDR3 reads CASSPPRQGLTYGYTF. The CDR3 nucleotides are TGTGCCAGCAGTCCTCCCCGACAGGGTCTCACCTATGGCTACACCTTC.

For this clonotype: The germline gene is not matched at one end of the junction; a read error may be the cause. V usage is TRBV20-1 and J usage is TRBJ1-1; tentative D call: TRBD1 (5 bases). The CDR3 is made up of 13 amino acids. Germline V lookup: CDR1 DFQATT, CDR2 SNEGSKA (reference sequence). The chain's CDR3 is CSGSQRGFTAAFF. CDR3 in DNA: TGCAGTGGGTCTCAAAGGGGTTTTACTGCAGCTTTCTTT.

The V gene is TRBV7-9, the J gene TRBJ2-5; no reliable D call. Germline CDR1 reads SEHNR; CDR2 reads FQNEAQ (reference sequence). V was pared by 5 bases and J by 4 bases, with 11 bases between. This CDR3 comprises 13 residues. As DNA, the CDR3 is TGTGCCAGCAGCCCCGGGCCGGGAGAGACCCAGTACTTC. This gives the protein CASSPGPGETQYF.

The chain uses TRBV6-2 or TRBV6-3 and TRBJ2-1, with D possibly being TRBD1 (6 bases). Trimming left V 4 bases short and J 9 bases short, with 16 bases between. CDR3 size: 14 residues. Germline V CDR1 and CDR2: MNHEY, SVGEGT. CDR3 sequence reads: CASSFTNTGTEQFF. The CDR3 DNA reads TGTGCCAGCAGTTTCACCAATACAGGGACTGAGCAGTTCTTC.

This clonotype came up many times. The chain employs TRBV10-3 and TRBJ2-3; D call uncertain. CDR3 size: 13 residues. The V end lost 11 bases, the J end lost 4 bases, and 16 bases lay between the germline ends. Germline lookup yields CDR1 ENHRY and CDR2 SYGVKD. DNA for the CDR3: TGTGCCGCCAACGAGGTCTCCGCAGATACGCAGTATTTT. This translates into CAANEVSADTQYF.

The rearrangement uses TRBV5-1 and TRBJ1-4, with D hard to call. Germline loops: CDR1 SGHRS, CDR2 YFSETQ. This CDR3 is 15 amino acids long. The ends were cut back, 2 bases at V and 7 bases at J, with 15 bases in the middle. The CDR3 reads CASSFGRGQGEKLFF. As DNA, the CDR3 is TGCGCCAGCAGCTTCGGCCGAGGGCAAGGTGAAAAACTGTTTTTT.

This clonotype was seen repeatedly, ten times or more. Just one base apart from a much larger clone, this may be a read error. V gene TRBV6-4 combines with J gene TRBJ2-3, with TRBD2 identical over 9 bases. CDR3 length: 14 residues. CDR1 is MRHNA and CDR2 is SNTAGT in the germline V gene. CDR3 in amino acids: CASSSGLATGTQYF. Here the CDR3 DNA reads TGTGCCAGCAGTTCGGGACTAGCTACAGGTACGCAGTATTTT.

The chain links TRBV20-1 to TRBJ2-5, with D perhaps being TRBD1 or TRBD2 (6 bases each). With 0 bases removed from V and 2 bases from J, the gap between germline ends came to 19 bases. Germline CDR1 DFQATT, CDR2 SNEGSKA (reference sequence). The CDR3 covers 17 residues. This CDR3 reads CSARDPGAGARQETQYF. The CDR3 nucleotides read TGCAGTGCTAGAGATCCGGGGGCAGGGGCCAGGCAAGAGACCCAGTACTTC.

The rearrangement joins TRBV28 to TRBJ1-5; possibly TRBD1 for D (6 bases). Germline CDR1 is MDHEN and CDR2 is SYDVKM. The CDR3 consists of 15 residues. V lost 6 bases and J lost 4, with 16 bases in between. CDR3 DNA: TGTGCCAGCAGAGGGGGAGGGGCAGCTAATCAGCCCCAGCATTTT. Translating gives CASRGGGAANQPQHF.

This clonotype was observed a few times. The rearrangement links TRBV19 to TRBJ1-1; no firm D call. V was pared by 6 bases and J by 1 base, with 9 bases between. Looked up from germline, CDR1 is LNHDA and CDR2 is SQIVND (reference sequence). CDR3 length: 13 residues. The CDR3 loop reads CASRSEWNTEAFF. CDR3 in DNA: TGTGCCAGTAGAAGTGAGTGGAACACTGAAGCTTTCTTT.

This clonotype was picked up many times. This chain links TRBV20-1 with TRBJ1-4; 7 bases are a match to TRBD1. J was trimmed by 4 bases and V by 6 bases; bases with no gene match: 11. The CDR3 is made up of 15 amino acids. The germline CDR1 and CDR2 sequences are DFQATT and SNEGSKA (reference sequence). CDR3 DNA: TGCAGTGCCACAGCCCCCACAGGGGTTAATGAAAAACTGTTTTTT. This translates into CSATAPTGVNEKLFF.

This clonotype has ten or more counts. The chain has TRBV6-5 and TRBJ2-2; maybe TRBD2 (5 bases). Germline lookup yields CDR1 MNHEY and CDR2 SVGAGI. The CDR3 spans 16 residues. V was pared by 6 bases and J by 1 base, with 15 bases between. The CDR3 is CASRSTTRVNTGELFF. The CDR3 DNA follows: TGTGCCAGCAGAAGTACTACTAGAGTGAACACCGGGGAGCTGTTTTTT.